Following are 21 T cell receptor beta chains from one sample sequenced in a study of blood T cell repertoires in COVID-19. Method: immunoSEQ multiplex PCR; TCRdb's copy keeps in-frame clones and lacks some. The sample has over 250,000 clones, 83% seen once. Sample: peripheral blood. These receptors were obtained from a woman in her 50s who had recovered from COVID-19.

This sequence joins TRBV28 and TRBJ2-2, with D uncertain. The V and J ends lost 6 bases and 6 bases respectively, with 11 bases between them. Germline loops: CDR1 MDHEN, CDR2 SYDVKM. This CDR3 spans 13 amino acids. CDR3 DNA sequence: TGTGCCAGCAGCCTCGGGTGGGCCGGGGAGCTGTTTTTT. This sequence encodes CASSLGWAGELFF.

The genes are TRBV13 and TRBJ2-3; possibly TRBD2 for D (5 bases). The germline gives CDR1 PRHDT, CDR2 FYEKMQ (reference sequence). V lost 2 bases and J lost 7, with 10 bases in between. The CDR3 runs to 13 residues. CDR3 sequence: CASSLRQRHTQYF. For the CDR3, the DNA is TGTGCCAGCAGCTTACGGCAGCGGCATACGCAGTATTTT.

This clone was picked up a small number of times. The chain uses TRBV4-2 and TRBJ2-1; D may be TRBD2 (5 bases). Germline lookup yields CDR1 LGHNA and CDR2 YNFKEQ. The CDR3 length is 15 residues. V was clipped by 1 base and J by 1 base, with 8 bases between them. CDR3 coding DNA: TGTGCCAGCAGCCAAGCTAGCTGGTCCTACAATGAGCAGTTCTTC. This translates into CASSQASWSYNEQFF.

The chain recombines TRBV7-9 with TRBJ2-7; a possible D gene is TRBD2 (5 bases). Germline loops: CDR1 SEHNR, CDR2 FQNEAQ (reference sequence). Trimming took off 5 bases at V and 2 bases at J, with 7 bases between the two ends. This CDR3 has 12 amino acids. The CDR3 DNA reads TGTGCCAGCAGCGTCGGGGCCTACGAGCAGTACTTC. Its translation: CASSVGAYEQYF. The variable domain in full, completed from reference TRBV7-9 and TRBJ2-7, reads DTGVSQNPRHKITKRGQNVTFRCDPISEHNRLYWYRQTLGQGPEFLTYFQNEAQLEKSRLLSDRFSAERPKGSFSTLEIQRTEQGDSAMYLCASSVGAYEQYFGPGTRLTVT.

The chain is built from TRBV5-4 and TRBJ2-1, with D maybe TRBD2 (6 bases). The CDR3 covers 15 residues. The V gene lost 4 bases and the J gene lost 4 bases, with 15 bases spanning the gap. The germline V gene encodes CDR1 SGHNT and CDR2 YYREEE (reference sequence). The CDR3 protein is CASSTGLKLYNEQFF. The DNA for the CDR3 is TGTGCCAGCAGCACGGGACTCAAGCTTTACAATGAGCAGTTCTTC.

The chain joins TRBV12-3 or TRBV12-4 to TRBJ1-1, with D possibly matching TRBD1 (6 bases). The CDR3 consists of 13 residues. Trimming left V 3 bases short and J 4 bases short, with 9 bases between. For the CDR3, the DNA is TGTGCCAGCAGTTTGGTAGGGGGCACTGAAGCTTTCTTT. Its translation: CASSLVGGTEAFF.

The rearrangement uses TRBV28 and TRBJ2-3; the D gene is possibly TRBD2 (6 bases). V gave up 8 bases and J gave up 8 bases, with 8 bases separating them. The CDR3 has 10 amino acids. Germline lookup yields CDR1 MDHEN and CDR2 SYDVKM. The CDR3 loop is CASLGGTQYF. The CDR3 region has the DNA TGTGCCAGCCTGGGAGGTACGCAGTATTTT. The complete variable domain, with remaining parts taken from reference TRBV28 and TRBJ2-3, reads DVKVTQSSRYLVKRTGEKVFLECVQDMDHENMFWYRQDPGLGLRLIYFSYDVKMKEKGDIPEGYSVSREKKERFSLILESASTNQTSMYLCASLGGTQYFGPGTRLTVL.

The CDR3 is CASWLPPQQETQYF. For the CDR3, the DNA is TGTGCCAGCTGGCTCCCACCTCAACAAGAGACCCAGTACTTC. The chain links TRBV2 to TRBJ2-5; D call uncertain. CDR3 length: 14 residues. Germline V gene lookup returns CDR1 SNHLY and CDR2 FYNNEI. The V end lost 8 bases, the J end lost 2 bases, and 15 bases lay between the germline ends.

The chain joins TRBV6-5 to TRBJ2-1, with 13 bases fitting TRBD2. The CDR3 has 15 residues. The germline CDR1 and CDR2 sequences are MNHEY and SVGAGI. Trimming removed 8 bases from V and 7 bases from J; junction bases left unmatched: 8. CDR3 nucleotides: TGTGCCAGCCTAACTAGCGGGGGGGCCGCTAATGAGCAGTTCTTC. Translated: CASLTSGGAANEQFF.

In DNA form, the CDR3 reads TGTGCCAGCAGCAAACTACTAGCGGGGTTATACAATGAGCAGTTCTTC. Translated, it gives CASSKLLAGLYNEQFF. This rearrangement joins TRBV7-3 to TRBJ2-1; 10 bases agree with TRBD2. The CDR3 has 16 amino acids. The V segment lost 5 bases and the J segment 4 bases; nucleotides outside the gene matches: 8. Looked up from germline, CDR1 is SGHTA and CDR2 is FQGTGA.

The rearrangement joins TRBV12-3 or TRBV12-4 to TRBJ1-1; the D gene is possibly TRBD1 (6 bases). CDR3 length: 12 residues. V lost 5 bases and J 14 bases, leaving 18 bases between the germline ends. The CDR3, as DNA: TGTGCCAGCAGTCTACAGGGCCTGAATCCCTTCTTT. Amino acids: CASSLQGLNPFF.

The chain's CDR3 is CASSLDATSYSEQYF. CDR3 DNA sequence: TGTGCCAGCAGCTTAGATGCGACTAGCTACTCCGAGCAGTACTTC. This rearrangement joins TRBV11-2 to TRBJ2-7, with 7 bases fitting TRBD2. V lost 0 bases and J lost 6; bases outside the gene matches: 8. This CDR3 has 15 amino acids. From germline, CDR1 is SGHAT and CDR2 FQNNGV.

The chain links TRBV30 to TRBJ2-3; D may be TRBD2 (5 bases). Germline loops: CDR1 GTSNPN, CDR2 SVGIG (reference sequence). V was cut by 2 bases and J by 0 bases, with 9 bases left in between. The length of the CDR3 is 14 residues. For the CDR3, the DNA is TGTGCCTGGAGTAGCGGCCTTAGCACAGATACGCAGTATTTT. It translates to CAWSSGLSTDTQYF.

The chain carries TRBV27 and TRBJ2-7; D is uncertain. The CDR3 length is 14 residues. The germline V gene encodes CDR1 MNHEY and CDR2 SMNVEV (reference sequence). V shed 2 bases and J shed 0 bases, with 8 bases lying between them. CDR3 protein: CASSLLADSYEQYF. DNA for the CDR3: TGTGCCAGCAGTTTACTCGCAGACTCCTACGAGCAGTACTTC.

This clone occurred once. The chain has TRBV7-2 and TRBJ2-3; 7 bases align to TRBD2. Per the germline V gene, CDR1 is SGHTA and CDR2 is FQGNSA. The CDR3 sequence is 17 residues long. V was pared by 1 base and J by 0 bases, with 7 bases of the junction left unmatched. The CDR3 DNA reads as TGTGCCAGCAGCTTAGTCCCTAGCGGAACTAGCACAGATACGCAGTATTTT. Protein: CASSLVPSGTSTDTQYF.

This clone came up once. This CDR3 reads CASSQASSGGGEQFF. As DNA, the CDR3 is TGTGCCAGCAGCCAAGCATCGAGCGGGGGTGGTGAGCAGTTCTTC. The genes are TRBV4-2 and TRBJ2-1; 8 bases fit TRBD2. CDR1 LGHNA and CDR2 YNFKEQ come from the germline V gene. Germline trimming cut 1 base from V and 9 bases from J; bases unmatched to any gene: 8. CDR3 length: 15 amino acids.

The V and J genes are TRBV7-3 and TRBJ2-1; TRBD2 matches 10 bases. CDR1 is SGHTA and CDR2 is FQGTGA in the germline V gene. This CDR3 has 16 amino acids. Losses at the gene ends were 6 bases for V and 0 bases for J; bases not matched to a gene: 5. The CDR3 DNA reads TGTGCCAGCAGTCTAGCGGGGGATTCCTCCTACAATGAGCAGTTCTTC. Protein: CASSLAGDSSYNEQFF. The whole variable domain, filled in from reference TRBV7-3 and TRBJ2-1, reads GAGVSQTPSNKVTEKGKYVELRCDPISGHTALYWYRQSLGQGPEFLIYFQGTGAADDSGLPNDRFFAVRPEGSVSTLKIQRTERGDSAVYLCASSLAGDSSYNEQFFGPGTRLTVL.

This clone occurred a few times. The genes are TRBV3-1 (or the pseudogene TRBV3-2) and TRBJ2-3, with D tentatively TRBD2 (6 bases). V lost 0 bases and J lost 6, with 19 bases in between. This CDR3 has 17 amino acids. Looked up from germline, CDR1 is LGHDT and CDR2 is YNNKEL (reference sequence). The chain's CDR3 is CASSQDRKASRGDTQYF. CDR3 DNA: TGTGCCAGCAGCCAAGATCGGAAAGCGTCCCGGGGGGATACGCAGTATTTT.

The V and J genes are TRBV4-1 and TRBJ2-2, with TRBD1 identical over 8 bases. The CDR3 loop spans 16 amino acids. The ends lost 3 bases at V and 3 bases at J; junction bases unmatched: 6. Germline loops: CDR1 MGHRA, CDR2 YSYEKL. The CDR3 here is CASSQVDRGDTGELFF. CDR3 coding DNA: TGCGCCAGCAGCCAGGTCGACAGGGGTGACACCGGGGAGCTGTTTTTT.

The CDR3: CASSPGTTTTGELFF. CDR3 DNA sequence: TGTGCCAGCTCACCCGGGACTACTACCACCGGGGAGCTGTTTTTT. The rearrangement uses TRBV18 and TRBJ2-2, with 7 bases fitting TRBD2. Germline CDR1 and CDR2: KGHSH and LQKENI. With 3 bases clipped from V and 4 bases from J, the junction kept 5 bases outside the gene matches. This CDR3 is 15 amino acids long.

This clone was recorded only once. This chain uses TRBV7-9 with TRBJ1-2; D is unclear. This CDR3 has 16 residues. Germline V lookup: CDR1 SEHNR, CDR2 FQNEAQ (reference sequence). V gave up 1 base and J gave up 2 bases, with 14 bases separating them. The CDR3 coding sequence is TGTGCCAGCAGCTTAGTCGGGAACACGGGGAACTATGGCTACACCTTC. The encoded protein is CASSLVGNTGNYGYTF.